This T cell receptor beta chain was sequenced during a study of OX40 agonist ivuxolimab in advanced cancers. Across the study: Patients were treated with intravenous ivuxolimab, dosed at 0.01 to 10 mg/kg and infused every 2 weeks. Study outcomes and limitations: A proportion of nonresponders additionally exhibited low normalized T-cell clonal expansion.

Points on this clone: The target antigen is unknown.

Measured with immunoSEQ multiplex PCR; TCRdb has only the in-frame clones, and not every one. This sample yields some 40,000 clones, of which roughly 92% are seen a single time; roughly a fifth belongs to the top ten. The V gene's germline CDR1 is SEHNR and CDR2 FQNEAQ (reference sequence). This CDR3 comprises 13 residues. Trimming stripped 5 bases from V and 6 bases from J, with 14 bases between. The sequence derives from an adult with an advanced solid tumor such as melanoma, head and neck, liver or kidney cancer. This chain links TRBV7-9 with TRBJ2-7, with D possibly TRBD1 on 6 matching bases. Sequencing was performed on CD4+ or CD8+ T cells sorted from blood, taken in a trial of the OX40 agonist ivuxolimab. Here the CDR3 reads CASSPVGAGEQYF. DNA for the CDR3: TGTGCCAGCAGCCCTGTGGGGGCTGGCGAGCAGTACTTC.